This TCR beta chain was observed in a study of blood T cell repertoires in COVID-19. Whole-study context: Donors in the United States, Italy and Spain gave samples during acute or convalescent COVID-19.

Sequenced by immunoSEQ multiplex PCR; TCRdb stores in-frame clones only, minus some. In the table there are hundreds of thousands of clones, 90% of which are singletons. In Seattle, patients joined the study during active infection and were tracked longitudinally. Sequences were obtained from peripheral blood. This TCR was recovered from a woman aged 40-49 years with COVID-19, enrolled during active disease.

CDR3 protein: CASESSRTDTQYF. CDR3 DNA sequence: TGCGCCAGCGAGTCGTCCCGCACAGATACGCAGTATTTT. The V gene is TRBV10-1, the J gene TRBJ2-3; D not resolved. This CDR3 has 13 amino acids. The V and J ends lost 8 bases and 1 base respectively, with 10 bases between them. Germline loops: CDR1 WNHNN, CDR2 SYGVQD (reference sequence).